The 28 T cell receptor beta chains listed next were all sequenced from one sample in a study of CD8 T cells in Susac syndrome. Random hexamers were used to reverse transcribe an amount of roughly 0.5 to 1 ug RNA. TCRdb re-derived calls from the immunoSEQ multiplex PCR reads in MiXCR, one entry per CDR3 protein. The table includes around 300,000 distinct CDR3 sequences, around 92% detected once. Material for sequencing was CD4+ T cells from PBMCs. Receptors were obtained from a human donor with multiple sclerosis.

The V and J genes are TRBV19 and TRBJ2-1; 7 bases align to TRBD2. The CDR3 length is 13 residues. Germline trimming cut 5 bases from V and 11 bases from J; bases unmatched to any gene: 9. From germline, CDR1 is LNHDA and CDR2 SQIVND (reference sequence). CDR3 coding DNA: TGTGCCAGTAGTCCCCTCGGAGCGGGGAAGCAGTTCTTC. It specifies CASSPLGAGKQFF.

This chain connects TRBV20-1 to TRBJ1-2; the D is unclear. The CDR3 totals 12 residues. V was clipped by 3 bases and J by 3 bases, with 8 bases between them. In germline, CDR1 is DFQATT, CDR2 SNEGSKA (reference sequence). CDR3 DNA: TGCAGTGCTAGTAAGGGCGACTATGGCTACACCTTC. Translated, it gives CSASKGDYGYTF.

This clonotype was seen only a few times. The J gene is TRBJ2-2, the V gene TRBV7-2; D unclear. The CDR3 runs to 16 residues. Trimming removed 2 bases from V and 2 bases from J, with 12 bases in between. CDR1 and CDR2 from the germline V gene are SGHTA and FQGNSA. CDR3 coding DNA: TGTGCCAGCAGCTTAATGGGCGGTTTTAACACCGGGGAGCTGTTTTTT. Protein: CASSLMGGFNTGELFF.

The J gene is TRBJ1-1, the V gene TRBV30; TRBD1 might be the D (6 bases). The germline V gene has CDR1 GTSNPN and CDR2 SVGIG (reference sequence). The CDR3 loop spans 13 amino acids. Deletions cut 2 bases from V and 3 bases from J, with 10 bases between. CDR3 sequence reads: CAWSKQGDTEAFF. The CDR3 coding sequence is TGTGCCTGGAGTAAACAGGGAGACACTGAAGCTTTCTTT.

The gene calls are TRBV30 and TRBJ1-1; D not certain. The CDR3 has 13 amino acids. V shed 0 bases and J shed 1 base, with 6 bases lying between them. Germline values: CDR1 GTSNPN, CDR2 SVGIG (reference sequence). The CDR3 bases are TGTGCCTGGAGTGTAGAAGGGAACACTGAAGCTTTCTTT. This sequence encodes CAWSVEGNTEAFF.

V gene TRBV6-5 combines with J gene TRBJ1-2, with 8 bases that match TRBD1. The trim removed 4 bases at V and 8 bases at J, leaving 6 bases unmatched. Germline V gene lookup returns CDR1 MNHEY and CDR2 SVGAGI. The CDR3 spans 13 residues. The CDR3 spells CASSFQGAGGYTF. The CDR3 nucleotides are TGTGCCAGCAGTTTTCAGGGGGCCGGGGGCTACACCTTC.

The genes are TRBV7-2 and TRBJ2-5; possibly TRBD2 for D (5 bases). This CDR3 has 14 amino acids. Germline loops: CDR1 SGHTA, CDR2 FQGNSA. Trimming shortened V by 5 bases and J by 5 bases, and 15 bases separated the two germline ends. This CDR3 is CASSLSIQRETQYF. The CDR3 DNA reads TGTGCCAGCAGCCTCTCTATCCAGCGGGAGACCCAGTACTTC.

The rearrangement links TRBV7-2 to TRBJ2-7; D is perhaps TRBD1 or TRBD2 (5 bases each). Per germline, CDR1 SGHTA and CDR2 FQGNSA. The V end was cut by 5 bases, the J end by 0 bases, with 8 bases between. This CDR3 is built from 13 residues. CDR3 loop: CASSTGPSYEQYF. DNA for the CDR3: TGTGCCAGCAGCACGGGACCCTCCTACGAGCAGTACTTC.

The chain uses TRBV28 and TRBJ2-7; 9 bases fit TRBD1. The CDR3 spans 15 residues. J lost 5 bases, V lost 3 bases, and 8 bases had no gene match. CDR1 MDHEN and CDR2 SYDVKM come from the germline V gene. The CDR3 DNA reads TGTGCCAGCAGTTTTCCTACAGGGGGCAAGGACGAGCAGTACTTC. It yields the protein CASSFPTGGKDEQYF.

This clonotype was detected once. The V gene is TRBV6-5, the J gene TRBJ2-6; unclear D gene. There are 15 residues in the CDR3. V dropped 6 bases and J dropped 2 bases, with 11 bases sitting between them. Germline lookup yields CDR1 MNHEY and CDR2 SVGAGI. CDR3 loop: CASSRPSPGANVLTF. The CDR3 DNA reads as TGTGCCAGCAGCCGCCCTTCCCCTGGGGCCAACGTCCTGACTTTC.

The rearrangement uses TRBV20-1 and TRBJ1-1, with 8 positions matching TRBD1. Unmatched junction bases numbered 2, after V lost 1 base and J lost 4 bases. CDR3 length equals 13 residues. Germline V gene sequence: CDR1 DFQATT, CDR2 SNEGSKA (reference sequence). CDR3 nucleotides: TGCAGTGCTAGAGGACAGGGGATCACTGAAGCTTTCTTT. Amino acid sequence: CSARGQGITEAFF.

This clonotype was observed once. The CDR3 nucleotides read TGTGCCAGCAGGCTGGGACTCAGCTCTGGAAACACCATATATTTT. Protein sequence: CASRLGLSSGNTIYF. V is TRBV2 and J is TRBJ1-3; D may be TRBD1 (5 bases). The germline V gene has CDR1 SNHLY and CDR2 FYNNEI. The CDR3 consists of 15 residues. The ends were cut back, 6 bases at V and 0 bases at J, with 12 bases in the middle.

This chain's CDR3 is CASGRGQRMNTEAFF. The DNA for the CDR3 is TGTGCCAGCGGTAGGGGGCAGCGCATGAACACTGAAGCTTTCTTT. This rearrangement joins TRBV11-2 to TRBJ1-1; 7 bases agree with TRBD1. This CDR3 contains 15 residues. V lost 8 bases and J lost 0; bases outside the gene matches: 9. The V gene's germline CDR1 is SGHAT and CDR2 FQNNGV.

This clonotype was observed a single time. The chain employs TRBV7-7 and TRBJ1-3; D gene uncertain. Per the germline V gene, CDR1 is SSHAT and CDR2 is FNYEAQ (reference sequence). This CDR3 has 16 amino acids. CDR3 amino acids: CASSPQLPGAGNTIYF. CDR3 DNA sequence: TGTGCTAGCTCCCCCCAACTCCCCGGGGCTGGAAACACCATATATTTT.

This clonotype was counted between two and nine times. This sequence joins TRBV7-2 and TRBJ2-4, with 7 bases fitting TRBD2. Germline trimming cut 0 bases from V and 9 bases from J; bases unmatched to any gene: 5. This CDR3 is built from 14 residues. Germline assignment: CDR1 SGHTA and CDR2 FQGNSA. This CDR3 is CASSLALGGGIQYF. The CDR3 bases are TGTGCCAGCAGCTTAGCGCTGGGGGGGGGCATTCAGTACTTC.

The CDR3 region has the DNA TGTGCCAGTAGTACCACGTGGGATTACACAGATACGCAGTATTTT. This gives the protein CASSTTWDYTDTQYF. The chain carries TRBV19 and TRBJ2-3; no clear D gene. The CDR3 spans 15 residues. V lost 4 bases and J 2 bases, leaving 13 bases between the germline ends. Germline V gene sequence: CDR1 LNHDA, CDR2 SQIVND (reference sequence).

The genes are TRBV10-3 and TRBJ2-4; TRBD2 matches 7 bases. V dropped 5 bases and J dropped 9; count of bases not matched to a gene: 7. This CDR3 comprises 13 residues. Germline CDR1 ENHRY, CDR2 SYGVKD. The CDR3 is CAISSAGVGIQYF. CDR3 DNA sequence: TGTGCCATCAGTTCGGCGGGAGTGGGCATTCAGTACTTC.

V is TRBV12-3 or TRBV12-4 and J is TRBJ2-5; 13 bases line up with TRBD2. V dropped 7 bases and J dropped 4; count of bases not matched to a gene: 21. There are 20 residues in the CDR3. As DNA, the CDR3 is TGTGCCAGCACCCGTCAGTATCTGACTAGCGGGAGGAAATTCGGAGAGACCCAGTACTTC. Protein product: CASTRQYLTSGRKFGETQYF.

The gene calls are TRBV19 and TRBJ2-7; no definite D call. V lost 4 bases and J lost 3, with 10 bases in between. CDR1 LNHDA and CDR2 SQIVND come from the germline V gene (reference sequence). This CDR3 has 13 residues. The CDR3 here is CASSKGSNYEQYF. In DNA form, the CDR3 reads TGTGCCAGTAGTAAAGGCAGCAACTACGAGCAGTACTTC.

The V and J genes are TRBV30 and TRBJ2-1; 12 nucleotides align to TRBD2. Germline CDR1 is GTSNPN and CDR2 is SVGIG (reference sequence). After removal of 4 bases from V and 7 bases from J, the junction contained 5 bases not matched to a gene. The CDR3 has 14 amino acids. The CDR3 DNA is TGTGCCTGGATAATTGGGACTAGCGGGAATGAGCAGTTCTTC. This gives the protein CAWIIGTSGNEQFF.

The chain joins TRBV4-2 to TRBJ2-1, with 9 bases matching TRBD2. Germline assignment: CDR1 LGHNA and CDR2 YNFKEQ. The CDR3 has 18 amino acids. With V trimmed by 0 bases and J by 2 bases, 8 bases remained unmatched. CDR3 in amino acids: CASSQDGSGLAPYNEQFF. CDR3 nucleotide sequence: TGTGCCAGCAGCCAAGATGGGTCAGGACTAGCGCCCTACAATGAGCAGTTCTTC.

This clonotype was detected only once. This rearrangement joins TRBV7-9 to TRBJ1-2; D possibly corresponds to TRBD1 (5 bases). The germline V gene has CDR1 SEHNR and CDR2 FQNEAQ (reference sequence). V lost 5 bases and J 8 bases, leaving 15 bases between the germline ends. There are 13 residues in the CDR3. CDR3 DNA: TGTGCCAGCAGCCTAGGGACGTCTCAGGGCTACACCTTC. Encoded protein: CASSLGTSQGYTF.

The chain couples TRBV18 to TRBJ2-7; 9 nucleotides line up with TRBD1. V lost 3 bases, J lost 6 bases, and 6 bases stayed unmatched. The germline V gene encodes CDR1 KGHSH and CDR2 LQKENI. This CDR3 has 14 residues. As DNA, the CDR3 is TGTGCCAGCTCACCGGGACAGGGTATAGGCGAGCAGTACTTC. Translating it yields CASSPGQGIGEQYF.

The DNA for the CDR3 is TGTGCCAGCAGTTATCGCCAGGGCAGCACTGAAGCTTTCTTT. Protein sequence: CASSYRQGSTEAFF. V and J are TRBV6-6 and TRBJ1-1; a possible D gene is TRBD1 (5 bases). V lost 3 bases, J lost 4 bases, and 12 bases lay in between. Germline V gene data show CDR1 as MNHNY and CDR2 as SVGAGI (reference sequence). The CDR3 has 14 amino acids.

The CDR3 sequence: CATSKGVDNYGYTF. The CDR3 DNA reads as TGTGCCACCAGCAAGGGGGTCGACAACTATGGCTACACCTTC. V and J are TRBV15 and TRBJ1-2; tentatively, D is TRBD1 (6 bases). V shed 4 bases and J shed 2 bases, with 11 bases lying between them. Looked up from germline, CDR1 is LNHNV and CDR2 is YYDKDF (reference sequence). The CDR3 runs 14 residues.

This chain joins TRBV20-1 and TRBJ1-5; D possibly corresponds to TRBD1 (5 bases). CDR1 DFQATT and CDR2 SNEGSKA come from the germline V gene (reference sequence). V lost 1 base to trimming and J lost 2 bases, with 9 bases between them. CDR3 length: 14 amino acids. The DNA for the CDR3 is TGCAGTGCTAGAGCCCGGGACGGCAATCAGCCCCAGCATTTT. It translates to CSARARDGNQPQHF.

The DNA of the CDR3 is TGCGCCAGCAGCCAAGTTGGTTCGAGAAGCGAAGCTTTCTTT. Translation gives CASSQVGSRSEAFF. The chain is built from TRBV4-1 and TRBJ1-1; D gene ambiguous. The CDR3 sequence is 14 residues long. V lost 1 base and J lost 8, with 14 bases in between. CDR1 is MGHRA, CDR2 YSYEKL, per germline.

The V and J genes are TRBV7-9 and TRBJ1-3, with unresolved D. V was trimmed by 8 bases and J by 0 bases, leaving 11 bases between them. The length of the CDR3 is 14 residues. Germline CDR1 reads SEHNR; CDR2 reads FQNEAQ (reference sequence). CDR3 sequence (DNA): TGTGCCAGCGCCGCGGGGAGCTCTGGAAACACCATATATTTT. Encoded protein: CASAAGSSGNTIYF.